Shown below are 27 T cell receptor beta chains from a single sample sequenced in a study of human T cells and chemical hapten exposure (dated by TCRdb to 2020 to 2023). The label giving this sample's time point can be read as: healthy volunteer bleed at 2 weeks. Total RNA was extracted from unfractionated whole blood collected in Tempus Blood RNA tubes. To prepare the library, RACE was applied. Sequencing instrument: NextSeq 500. TCRdb took the public reads, trimmed them with fastp at Q25, ran MiXCR for clone calling and kept in-frame beta chains. Rows merge per CDR3 protein into single entries with the most common DNA and genes. Recorded for this sample are roughly 49,000 distinct CDR3 sequences; around 4% of them occurred a single time. The ten largest make up roughly 1.6% of the sample. The material sequenced was whole blood. The receptors were sampled from a female donor in good health. Some clones in this sample may be carry-over from other donors' samples.

This clonotype showed up many times. The rearrangement links TRBV6-2 or TRBV6-3 to TRBJ1-1; possibly TRBD1 for D (5 bases). The CDR3 is 14 residues long. The V end was cut by 5 bases, the J end by 1 base, with 11 bases between. The germline V gene encodes CDR1 MNHEY and CDR2 SVGEGT. The CDR3 loop reads CASSGDRPNTEAFF. Here the CDR3 DNA reads TGTGCCAGCAGTGGCGACAGACCGAACACTGAAGCTTTCTTT.

This clonotype was picked up many times. The chain has TRBV6-5 and TRBJ2-1; 7 positions match TRBD1. V dropped 6 bases and J dropped 3; count of bases not matched to a gene: 17. CDR3 length equals 18 residues. Germline lookup yields CDR1 MNHEY and CDR2 SVGAGI. The CDR3 region has the DNA TGTGCCAGCAGCCACGACAGGGCTTTTCAGTTCGACTACAATGAGCAGTTCTTC. Encoded protein: CASSHDRAFQFDYNEQFF.

This clonotype was detected ten times or more. This chain links TRBV2 with TRBJ1-1; D is possibly TRBD1 (6 bases). This CDR3 is 17 amino acids long. Between the trimmed V and J ends, which lost 7 bases and 0 bases, there was a span of 21 bases. CDR1 and CDR2 (germline): SNHLY, FYNNEI. CDR3 DNA sequence: TGTGCCAGCACCCGAATGGGAGGGGGATTAATGAACACTGAAGCTTTCTTT. Its protein is CASTRMGGGLMNTEAFF.

In its sample, this clonotype was seen many times. The CDR3 loop is CASRRSGQRENTIYF. For the CDR3, the DNA is TGTGCCAGCAGACGATCGGGACAGAGGGAAAACACCATATATTTT. The chain has TRBV6-4 and TRBJ1-3; 7 bases are shared with TRBD1. After removal of 6 bases from V and 6 bases from J, the junction contained 11 bases not matched to a gene. Germline assignment: CDR1 MRHNA and CDR2 SNTAGT. The CDR3 sequence is 15 residues long.

This clonotype was found a few times. The J gene is TRBJ2-3, the V gene TRBV6-5, with 10 bases lining up with TRBD2. Germline V gene sequence: CDR1 MNHEY, CDR2 SVGAGI. V lost 4 bases to trimming and J lost 4 bases; unmatched junction nucleotides: 8. CDR3 length: 16 amino acids. CDR3 region: CASSSSGGGGADTQYF. The CDR3 DNA reads TGTGCCAGCAGTTCCAGCGGGGGGGGGGGCGCAGATACGCAGTATTTT.

For this clonotype: A much larger clone sits a single nucleotide away, making a read error possible. The chain has TRBV14 and TRBJ1-2; a possible D gene is TRBD1 (5 bases). The CDR3 consists of 16 residues. Germline CDR1 is SGHDN and CDR2 is FVKESK. CDR3 in DNA: TGTGCCAGAAGCCAAGATAGTTTGGGGGGGTACGATGGCTACACCTTC. It encodes CARSQDSLGGYDGYTF.

This clonotype was recorded at least ten times. The rearrangement joins TRBV3-1 to TRBJ2-1, with a weak D call TRBD2 (5 bases). CDR3 length: 15 amino acids. Germline loops: CDR1 LGHDT, CDR2 YNNKEL (reference sequence). V lost 3 bases and J 8 bases, leaving 17 bases between the germline ends. CDR3 sequence (DNA): TGTGCCAGCAGCCATACAGAGACGGAGGACGATGAGCAGTTCTTC. Residues: CASSHTETEDDEQFF.

In this sample, this clonotype turned up many times. The gene calls are TRBV20-1 and TRBJ2-7; D gene ambiguous. Deletions cut 6 bases from V and 4 bases from J, with 13 bases between. CDR1 DFQATT and CDR2 SNEGSKA come from the germline V gene (reference sequence). The CDR3 is 12 amino acids. CDR3 loop: CSADQDGYEQYF. The CDR3 DNA sequence: TGCAGTGCCGATCAGGACGGATACGAGCAGTACTTC.

This chain joins TRBV9 and TRBJ2-3; 8 nucleotides line up with TRBD1. The CDR3 contains 14 residues. The germline CDR1 and CDR2 sequences are SGDLS and YYNGEE. V shed 6 bases and J 7 bases; nucleotides not matched to a gene: 10. The DNA for the CDR3 is TGTGCCAGCACAGGACAGGGCATTGAGCATACGCAGTATTTT. Protein product: CASTGQGIEHTQYF.

As to this clonotype: This sequence may be a read error, since a much larger clone differs from it by one base. The rearrangement links TRBV20-1 to TRBJ2-7; TRBD2 might be the D (6 bases). Per the germline V gene, CDR1 is DFQATT and CDR2 is SNEGSKA (reference sequence). With 0 bases removed from V and 8 bases from J, the gap between germline ends came to 17 bases. The CDR3 extends over 14 amino acids. The CDR3 DNA reads TGCAGTGCTAGAGATAGCGGACGTGCCAACAAGCAGTACTTC. This translates into CSARDSGRANKQYF.

This clonotype occurred many times. The chain recombines TRBV29-1 with TRBJ2-1; the match to TRBD2 covers 10 bases. Per germline, CDR1 SQVTM and CDR2 ANQGSEA. This CDR3 has 14 amino acids. V dropped 4 bases and J dropped 8; count of bases not matched to a gene: 8. CDR3 sequence reads: CSVVVSGGAYEQFF. CDR3 nucleotide sequence: TGCAGCGTTGTGGTCAGCGGGGGGGCTTATGAGCAGTTCTTC.

Ten or more counts support this clonotype. The rearrangement uses TRBV7-2 and TRBJ1-2, with D unclear. The germline gives CDR1 SGHTA, CDR2 FQGNSA. Trimming removed 3 bases from V and 3 bases from J, with 8 bases in between. The CDR3 has 13 amino acids. The CDR3 spells CASSFPVDYGYTF. The CDR3 nucleotides are TGTGCCAGCAGCTTTCCCGTGGACTATGGCTACACCTTC.

This clonotype was counted at least ten times. The V call is TRBV5-5, the J call TRBJ1-2; no definite D call. The CDR3 runs 15 residues. The germline V and J ends were trimmed by 0 bases and 2 bases, with 11 bases remaining between them. Per the germline V gene, CDR1 is SGHKS and CDR2 is YYEKEE (reference sequence). The CDR3 nucleotides read TGTGCCAGCAGCTTGGTGTCAAGAGGAAACTATGGCTACACCTTC. Its translation is CASSLVSRGNYGYTF. The full variable domain, completed using reference TRBV5-5 and TRBJ1-2, is DAGVTQSPTHLIKTRGQQVTLRCSPISGHKSVSWYQQVLGQGPQFIFQYYEKEERGRGNFPDRFSARQFPNYSSELNVNALLLGDSALYLCASSLVSRGNYGYTFGSGTRLTVV.

This clonotype appeared many times. This chain uses TRBV6-1 with TRBJ1-1; the D gene is possibly TRBD1 (5 bases). The germline V gene encodes CDR1 MNHNS and CDR2 SASEGT. The CDR3 contains 13 residues. Deletions cut 3 bases from V and 3 bases from J, with 8 bases between. This CDR3 is CASSETGDTEAFF. The CDR3 DNA is TGTGCCAGCAGTGAGACGGGGGACACTGAAGCTTTCTTT.

This clonotype was counted many times. The J gene is TRBJ1-2, the V gene TRBV7-2, with D unclear. The CDR3 sequence is 16 residues long. Trimming shortened V by 2 bases and J by 8 bases, and 21 bases separated the two germline ends. Germline V lookup: CDR1 SGHTA, CDR2 FQGNSA. The CDR3: CASSLSFLSGRKGYTF. DNA of the CDR3: TGTGCCAGCAGCTTATCGTTTTTGTCGGGGAGGAAGGGCTACACCTTC.

This clonotype has more than one count but fewer than ten. This CDR3 reads CASSLAPGTSTSDTQYF. For the CDR3, the DNA is TGCGCCAGCAGCTTGGCCCCCGGGACTAGCACGTCCGATACGCAGTATTTT. V is TRBV5-1 and J is TRBJ2-3; 9 bases are shared with TRBD2. Trimming took 0 bases from V and 6 from J; bases not matched to a gene: 11. From germline, CDR1 is SGHRS and CDR2 YFSETQ. This CDR3 has 17 amino acids.

This clonotype has a count of ten or more. The chain uses TRBV7-2 and TRBJ2-3; 11 bases map to TRBD2. V dropped 5 bases and J dropped 3; count of bases not matched to a gene: 7. The CDR3 length is 16 residues. Germline V lookup: CDR1 SGHTA, CDR2 FQGNSA. In DNA form, the CDR3 reads TGTGCCAGCAGCCGTATAGCGGGGGGGCTAACAGATACGCAGTATTTT. It codes for CASSRIAGGLTDTQYF.

This clonotype showed up many times. The chain has TRBV10-2 and TRBJ2-3; D is possibly TRBD1 (7 bases). The CDR3 sequence is 20 residues long. V was clipped by 5 bases and J by 2 bases, with 29 bases between them. The germline V gene has CDR1 WSHSY and CDR2 SAAADI. The CDR3 is CASSHRGVGGATYITDTQYF. CDR3 nucleotides: TGCGCCAGCAGTCACAGGGGTGTCGGCGGGGCGACCTACATCACAGATACGCAGTATTTT.

This clonotype was recorded many times. V is TRBV10-3 and J is TRBJ1-6, with D perhaps matching TRBD1 (6 bases). The ends were cut back, 1 base at V and 15 bases at J, with 13 bases in the middle. The CDR3 is 13 amino acids. Germline V gene data show CDR1 as ENHRY and CDR2 as SYGVKD. The CDR3 DNA is TGTGCCATCAGTGAGTGGGGGGGGCCTGACCTCCACTTT. Its translation: CAISEWGGPDLHF.

In this sample, this clonotype turned up many times. This chain links TRBV7-6 with TRBJ2-4, with 9 bases lining up with TRBD2. This CDR3 has 17 amino acids. CDR1 and CDR2 (germline): SGHVS, FNYEAQ. After removal of 5 bases from V and 6 bases from J, the junction contained 14 bases not matched to a gene. The CDR3 DNA follows: TGTGCCAGCAGCCCCCCGGGGGGCGGGGGGGCAGGAAACATTCAGTACTTC. Residues: CASSPPGGGGAGNIQYF. The full variable domain, its missing parts supplied by reference TRBV7-6 and TRBJ2-4, is GAGVSQSPRYKVTKRGQDVALRCDPISGHVSLYWYRQALGQGPEFLTYFNYEAQQDKSGLPNDRFSAERPEGSISTLTIQRTEQRDSAMYRCASSPPGGGGAGNIQYFGAGTRLSVL.

This clonotype was detected many times. The chain combines TRBV20-1 with TRBJ2-5; D is unresolved. V dropped 0 bases and J dropped 4 bases, with 3 bases sitting between them. Germline CDR1 reads DFQATT; CDR2 reads SNEGSKA (reference sequence). This CDR3 region has 11 residues. The CDR3 nucleotides read TGCAGTGCTAGAGATGTAGAGACCCAGTACTTC. It is translated as CSARDVETQYF.

The sample holds a few counts of this clonotype. J is TRBJ2-3 and V is TRBV5-1, with 7 positions matching TRBD2. This CDR3 contains 15 residues. The germline V gene encodes CDR1 SGHRS and CDR2 YFSETQ. V lost 0 bases, J lost 4 bases, and 5 bases stayed unmatched. The CDR3: CASSLGGLRADTQYF. CDR3 nucleotide sequence: TGCGCCAGCAGCTTGGGGGGACTAAGGGCAGATACGCAGTATTTT.

This clonotype has at least ten counts. V gene TRBV24-1 combines with J gene TRBJ2-6, with 7 bases fitting TRBD1. Trimming removed 9 bases from V and 0 bases from J; junction bases left unmatched: 10. The CDR3 runs to 17 residues. CDR1 is KGHDR and CDR2 is SFDVKD in the germline V gene. The CDR3 sequence: CATSPWDSVSGANVLTF. The CDR3 nucleotides are TGTGCCACCTCCCCTTGGGACAGCGTCTCTGGGGCCAACGTCCTGACTTTC.

The sample holds a few counts of this clonotype. The chain employs TRBV5-4 and TRBJ1-1; no firm D call. The ends were cut back, 0 bases at V and 0 bases at J, with 9 bases in the middle. CDR1 and CDR2 (germline): SGHNT, YYREEE (reference sequence). The length of the CDR3 is 15 residues. The DNA for the CDR3 is TGTGCCAGCAGCTTGGTCCCAGGTATGAACACTGAAGCTTTCTTT. Its protein is CASSLVPGMNTEAFF.

Ten or more counts support this clonotype. The chain couples TRBV2 to TRBJ2-7, with D tentatively TRBD1 (5 bases). CDR3 length: 13 amino acids. Germline V gene lookup returns CDR1 SNHLY and CDR2 FYNNEI. Trimming stripped 9 bases from V and 5 bases from J, with 17 bases between. The CDR3 DNA reads as TGTGCCAGTAAGACAGCCTCCCTTGACGAGCAGTACTTC. Translated, it gives CASKTASLDEQYF.

The table lists this clonotype with a few counts. Given a much more abundant clone one base away, this may be a read error. The chain links TRBV7-9 to TRBJ2-1, with 10 nucleotides matching TRBD2. CDR3 length equals 23 residues. CDR1 and CDR2 from the germline V gene are SEHNR and FQNEAQ (reference sequence). The CDR3 reads CASSLESRIGASGGFPRYNEQFF. CDR3 DNA: TGCGCCAGCAGCTTAGAGTCTCGCATAGGGGCTAGCGGGGGATTTCCTCGTTACAATGAGCAGTTCTTC.

This clonotype was recorded at least ten times. The chain has TRBV5-1 and TRBJ2-3, with 10 bases identical to TRBD2. After removal of 0 bases from V and 0 bases from J, the junction contained 4 bases not matched to a gene. The V gene's germline CDR1 is SGHRS and CDR2 YFSETQ. This CDR3 is 17 amino acids long. The CDR3 nucleotides are TGCGCCAGCAGCTTGGAGGTAGCGGGGGGAAGCACAGATACGCAGTATTTT. Translating gives CASSLEVAGGSTDTQYF. Drawing the rest from reference TRBV5-1 and TRBJ2-3, the complete variable domain is KAGVTQTPRYLIKTRGQQVTLSCSPISGHRSVSWYQQTPGQGLQFLFEYFSETQRNKGNFPGRFSGRQFSNSRSEMNVSTLELGDSALYLCASSLEVAGGSTDTQYFGPGTRLTVL.